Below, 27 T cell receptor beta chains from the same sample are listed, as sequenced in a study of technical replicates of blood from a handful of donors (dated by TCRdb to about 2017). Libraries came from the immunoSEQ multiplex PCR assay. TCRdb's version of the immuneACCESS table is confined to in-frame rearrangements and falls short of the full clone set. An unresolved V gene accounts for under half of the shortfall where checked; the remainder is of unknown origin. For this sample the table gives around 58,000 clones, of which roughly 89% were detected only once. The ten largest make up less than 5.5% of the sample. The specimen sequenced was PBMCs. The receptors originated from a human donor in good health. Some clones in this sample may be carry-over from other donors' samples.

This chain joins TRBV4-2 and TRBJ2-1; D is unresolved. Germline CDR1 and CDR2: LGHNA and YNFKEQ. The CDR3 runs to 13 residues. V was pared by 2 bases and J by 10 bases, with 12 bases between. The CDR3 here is CASSQQVGHEQFF. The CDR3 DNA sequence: TGTGCCAGCAGCCAACAGGTGGGCCACGAGCAGTTCTTC.

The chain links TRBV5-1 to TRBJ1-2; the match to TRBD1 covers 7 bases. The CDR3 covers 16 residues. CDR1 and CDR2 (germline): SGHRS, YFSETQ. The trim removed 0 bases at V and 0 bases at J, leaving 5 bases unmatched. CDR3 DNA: TGCGCCAGCAGCTTGGAGGGACAGCGATCTAACTATGGCTACACCTTC. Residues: CASSLEGQRSNYGYTF.

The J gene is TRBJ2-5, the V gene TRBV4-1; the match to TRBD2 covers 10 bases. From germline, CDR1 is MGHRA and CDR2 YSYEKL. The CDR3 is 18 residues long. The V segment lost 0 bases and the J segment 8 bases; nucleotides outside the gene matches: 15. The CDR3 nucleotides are TGCGCCAGCAGCCAAGACGCTAGCGGGGGAGCCAGGTCAGGTACCCAGTACTTC. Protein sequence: CASSQDASGGARSGTQYF.

The CDR3 protein is CASSIGGTNQPQHF. The CDR3 bases are TGTGCCAGTAGTATAGGGGGCACGAATCAGCCCCAGCATTTT. The rearrangement joins TRBV19 to TRBJ1-5; D is possibly TRBD1 (5 bases). The CDR3 loop spans 14 amino acids. Trimming left V 1 base short and J 4 bases short, with 8 bases between. The germline V gene encodes CDR1 LNHDA and CDR2 SQIVND (reference sequence).

CDR3 sequence: CATQGQELMNTEAFF. In DNA form, the CDR3 reads TGTGCCACTCAGGGGCAGGAGCTTATGAACACTGAAGCTTTCTTT. This chain connects TRBV19 to TRBJ1-1, with D maybe TRBD1 (6 bases). The CDR3 has 15 amino acids. CDR1 and CDR2 from the germline V gene are LNHDA and SQIVND (reference sequence). V shed 10 bases and J shed 0 bases, with 18 bases lying between them.

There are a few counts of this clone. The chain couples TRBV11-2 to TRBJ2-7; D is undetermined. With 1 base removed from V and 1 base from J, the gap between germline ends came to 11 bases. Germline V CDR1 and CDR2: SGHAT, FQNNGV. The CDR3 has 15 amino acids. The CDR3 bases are TGTGCCAGCAGCTTAGGGCAGAAGTCTTCCTACGAGCAGTACTTC. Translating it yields CASSLGQKSSYEQYF.

The CDR3 DNA follows: TGTGCTAGTGGTTTGGTACGGAGAGGGCTTGAAGACGATCAGCCCCAGCATTTT. Its translation is CASGLVRRGLEDDQPQHF. The J gene is TRBJ1-5, the V gene TRBV12-5; D unclear. From germline, CDR1 is LGHNT and CDR2 FRNRAP. The CDR3 covers 18 residues. Trimming pared 0 bases from V and 5 bases from J, leaving 20 bases between.

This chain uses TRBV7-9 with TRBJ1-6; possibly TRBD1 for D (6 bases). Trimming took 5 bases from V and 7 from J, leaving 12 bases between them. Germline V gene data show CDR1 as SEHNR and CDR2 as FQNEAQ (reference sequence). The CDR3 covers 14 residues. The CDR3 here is CASSQQRGNSPLHF. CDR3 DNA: TGTGCCAGCAGCCAACAGAGGGGGAATTCACCCCTCCACTTT.

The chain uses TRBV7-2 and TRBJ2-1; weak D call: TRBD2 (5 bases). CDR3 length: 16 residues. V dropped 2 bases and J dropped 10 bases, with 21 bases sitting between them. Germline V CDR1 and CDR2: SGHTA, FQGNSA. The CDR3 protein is CASSLSFAIRRGEQFF. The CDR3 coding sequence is TGTGCCAGCAGCTTAAGCTTCGCAATCCGCCGGGGAGAGCAGTTCTTC.

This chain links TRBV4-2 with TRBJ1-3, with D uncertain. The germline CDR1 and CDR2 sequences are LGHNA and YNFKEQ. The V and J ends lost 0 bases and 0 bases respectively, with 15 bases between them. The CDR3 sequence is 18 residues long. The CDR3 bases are TGTGCCAGCAGCCAAGAAGGGATAGGAGGGCTCTCTGGAAACACCATATATTTT. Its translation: CASSQEGIGGLSGNTIYF.

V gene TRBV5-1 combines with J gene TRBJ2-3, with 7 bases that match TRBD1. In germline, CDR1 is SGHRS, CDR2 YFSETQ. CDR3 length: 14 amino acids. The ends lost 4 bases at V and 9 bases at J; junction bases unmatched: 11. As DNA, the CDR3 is TGCGCCAGCAGCCCTGGACAGGTCCCAGGCACGCAGTATTTT. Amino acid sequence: CASSPGQVPGTQYF.

The CDR3 nucleotides read TGTGCCAGCAGCCTCTGGACTAGCGAGTACAATGAGCAGTTCTTC. It translates to CASSLWTSEYNEQFF. The V and J genes are TRBV14 and TRBJ2-1; 9 bases are shared with TRBD2. The CDR3 totals 15 residues. Per the germline V gene, CDR1 is SGHDN and CDR2 is FVKESK. J was trimmed by 4 bases and V by 4 bases; bases with no gene match: 5.

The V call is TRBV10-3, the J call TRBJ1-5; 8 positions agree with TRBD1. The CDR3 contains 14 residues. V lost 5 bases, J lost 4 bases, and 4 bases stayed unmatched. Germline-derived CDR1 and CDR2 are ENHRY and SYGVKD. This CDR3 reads CAISTGGTNQPQHF. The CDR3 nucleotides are TGTGCCATCAGTACAGGGGGTACAAATCAGCCCCAGCATTTT.

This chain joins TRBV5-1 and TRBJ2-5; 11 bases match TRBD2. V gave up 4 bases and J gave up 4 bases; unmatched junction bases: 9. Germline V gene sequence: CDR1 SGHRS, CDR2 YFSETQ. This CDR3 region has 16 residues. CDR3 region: CASSRGTSGEGETQYF. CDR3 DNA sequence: TGCGCCAGCAGCCGCGGGACTAGCGGAGAGGGAGAGACCCAGTACTTC.

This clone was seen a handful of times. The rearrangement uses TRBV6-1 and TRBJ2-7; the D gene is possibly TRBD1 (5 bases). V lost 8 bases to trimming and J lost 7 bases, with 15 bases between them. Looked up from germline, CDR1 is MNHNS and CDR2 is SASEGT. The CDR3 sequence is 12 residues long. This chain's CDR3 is CASGAGIWEQYF. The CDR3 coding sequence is TGTGCCAGCGGAGCAGGGATTTGGGAGCAGTACTTC.

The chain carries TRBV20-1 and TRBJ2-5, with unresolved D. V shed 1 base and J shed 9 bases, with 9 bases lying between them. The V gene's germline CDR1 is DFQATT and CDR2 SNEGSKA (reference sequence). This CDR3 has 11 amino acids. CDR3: CSARVKQPQYF. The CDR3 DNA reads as TGCAGTGCTAGAGTAAAGCAACCCCAGTACTTC.

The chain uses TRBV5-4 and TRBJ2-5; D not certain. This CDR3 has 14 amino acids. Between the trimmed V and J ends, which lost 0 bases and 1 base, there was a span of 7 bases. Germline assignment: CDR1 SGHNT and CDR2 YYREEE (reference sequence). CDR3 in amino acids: CASSLGDSQETQYF. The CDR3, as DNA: TGTGCCAGCAGCTTGGGTGACTCCCAAGAGACCCAGTACTTC.

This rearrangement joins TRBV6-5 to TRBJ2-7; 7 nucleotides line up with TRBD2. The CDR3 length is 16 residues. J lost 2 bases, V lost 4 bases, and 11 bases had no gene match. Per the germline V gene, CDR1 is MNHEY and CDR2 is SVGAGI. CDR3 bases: TGTGCCAGCAGTTGGCTGGGGGGGAGTTCACCCTACGAGCAGTACTTC. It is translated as CASSWLGGSSPYEQYF.

The CDR3 sequence is CASSQAPVSTGNSYEQYF. The CDR3 DNA reads TGCGCCAGCAGCCAAGCCCCCGTCTCCACAGGGAACTCCTACGAGCAGTACTTC. This rearrangement joins TRBV4-1 to TRBJ2-7; possible D gene TRBD1, 6 bases. Per the germline V gene, CDR1 is MGHRA and CDR2 is YSYEKL. The V end lost 1 base, the J end lost 0 bases, and 19 bases lay between the germline ends. The CDR3 length is 18 residues.

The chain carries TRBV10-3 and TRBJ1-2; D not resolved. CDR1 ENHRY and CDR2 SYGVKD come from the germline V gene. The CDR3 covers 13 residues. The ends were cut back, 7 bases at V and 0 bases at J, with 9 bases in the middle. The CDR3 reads CAITEQSNYGYTF. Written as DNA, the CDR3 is TGTGCCATCACCGAACAGTCTAACTATGGCTACACCTTC.

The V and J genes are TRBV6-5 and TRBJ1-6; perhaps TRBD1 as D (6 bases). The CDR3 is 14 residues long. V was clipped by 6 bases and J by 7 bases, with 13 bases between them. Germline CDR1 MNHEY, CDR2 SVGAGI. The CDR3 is CASSPGRGNSPLHF. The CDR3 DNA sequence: TGTGCCAGCAGCCCCGGCAGGGGCAATTCACCCCTCCACTTT.

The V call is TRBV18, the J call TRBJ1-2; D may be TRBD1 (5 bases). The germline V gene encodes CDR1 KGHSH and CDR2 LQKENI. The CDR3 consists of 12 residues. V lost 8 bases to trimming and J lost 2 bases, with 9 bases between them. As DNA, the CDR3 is TGTGCCAGCCAAGGGGCGAACTATGGCTACACCTTC. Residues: CASQGANYGYTF.

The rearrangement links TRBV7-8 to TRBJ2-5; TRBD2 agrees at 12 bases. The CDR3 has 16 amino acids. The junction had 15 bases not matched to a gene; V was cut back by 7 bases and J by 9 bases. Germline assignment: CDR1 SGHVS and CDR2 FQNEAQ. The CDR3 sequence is CASIQPRLAGATPQYF. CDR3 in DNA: TGTGCCAGCATCCAACCTCGACTAGCGGGGGCCACCCCCCAGTACTTC.

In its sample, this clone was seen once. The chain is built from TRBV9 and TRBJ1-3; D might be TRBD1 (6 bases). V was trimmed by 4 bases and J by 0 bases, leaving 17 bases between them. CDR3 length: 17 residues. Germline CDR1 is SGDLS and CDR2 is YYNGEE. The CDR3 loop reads CASSPHRDTDSGNTIYF. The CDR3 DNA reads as TGTGCCAGCAGCCCCCACCGGGACACCGACTCTGGAAACACCATATATTTT.

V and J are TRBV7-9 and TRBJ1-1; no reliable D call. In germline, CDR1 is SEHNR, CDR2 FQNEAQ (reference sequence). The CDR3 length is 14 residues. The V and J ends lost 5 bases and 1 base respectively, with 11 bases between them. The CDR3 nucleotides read TGTGCCAGCAGCCCTAATCGACAGAACACTGAAGCTTTCTTT. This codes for CASSPNRQNTEAFF.

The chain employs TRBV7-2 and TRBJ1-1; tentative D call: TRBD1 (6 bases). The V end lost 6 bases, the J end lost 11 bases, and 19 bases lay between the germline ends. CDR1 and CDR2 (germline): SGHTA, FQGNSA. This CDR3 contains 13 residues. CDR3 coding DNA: TGTGCCAGCAGGCCAAGGACAGTCCCGAACGCTTTCTTT. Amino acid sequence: CASRPRTVPNAFF.

The DNA for the CDR3 is TGTGCCAGCAGCGCCGAGGGCTATGGCTACACCTTC. Protein sequence: CASSAEGYGYTF. The rearrangement uses TRBV9 and TRBJ1-2, with no clear D. This CDR3 has 12 amino acids. The V gene lost 3 bases and the J gene lost 4 bases, with 7 bases spanning the gap. Germline lookup yields CDR1 SGDLS and CDR2 YYNGEE.